This TCR beta chain was sequenced in a study of PD-L1 blockade in urothelial cancer. The CDR3 loop spans 14 amino acids. Germline CDR1 reads SGHNT; CDR2 reads YENEEA. The V gene end was trimmed by 5 bases and the J gene end by 1 base; junction bases not matched to a gene: 3. Assay used: immunoSEQ multiplex PCR; TCRdb lists only in-frame clones, some missing. Here the sample spans about 82,000 clones, roughly 82% being singletons. The rearrangement joins TRBV11-3 to TRBJ1-1, with TRBD1 matching over 8 bases. The sequence came from a man aged 65-85 years with urothelial cancer. The sequencing here drew on PBMCs, taken around atezolizumab (anti-PD-L1) treatment. The CDR3 region is CASSGQGGNTEAFF. The CDR3 bases are TGTGCCAGCAGCGGACAGGGCGGGAACACTGAAGCTTTCTTT.